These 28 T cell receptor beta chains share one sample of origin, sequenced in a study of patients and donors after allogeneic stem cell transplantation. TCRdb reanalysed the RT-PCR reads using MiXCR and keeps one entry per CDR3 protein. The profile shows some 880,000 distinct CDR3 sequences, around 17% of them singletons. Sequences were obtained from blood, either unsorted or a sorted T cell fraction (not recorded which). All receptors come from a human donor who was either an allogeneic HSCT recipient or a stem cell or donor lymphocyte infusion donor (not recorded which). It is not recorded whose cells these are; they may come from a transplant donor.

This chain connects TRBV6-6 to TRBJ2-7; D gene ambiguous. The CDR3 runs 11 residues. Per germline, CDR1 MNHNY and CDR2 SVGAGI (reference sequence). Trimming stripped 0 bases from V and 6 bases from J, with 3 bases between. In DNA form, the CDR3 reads TGTGCCAGCAGTTACTCAATCGAGCAGTACTTC. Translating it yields CASSYSIEQYF.

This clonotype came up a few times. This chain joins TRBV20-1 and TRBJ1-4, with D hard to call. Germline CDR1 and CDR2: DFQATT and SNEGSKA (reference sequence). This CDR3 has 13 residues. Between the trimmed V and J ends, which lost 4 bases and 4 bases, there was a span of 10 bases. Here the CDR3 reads CSAKDGLNEKLFF. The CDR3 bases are TGCAGTGCTAAGGACGGACTTAATGAAAAACTGTTTTTT.

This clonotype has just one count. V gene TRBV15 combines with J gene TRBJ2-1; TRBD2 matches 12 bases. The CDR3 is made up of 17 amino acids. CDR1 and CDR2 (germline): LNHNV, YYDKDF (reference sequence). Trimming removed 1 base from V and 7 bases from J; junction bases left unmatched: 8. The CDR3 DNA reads TGTGCCACCAGCAGAGGAGGAACTAGCGGGAGGAGAAATGAGCAGTTCTTC. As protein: CATSRGGTSGRRNEQFF.

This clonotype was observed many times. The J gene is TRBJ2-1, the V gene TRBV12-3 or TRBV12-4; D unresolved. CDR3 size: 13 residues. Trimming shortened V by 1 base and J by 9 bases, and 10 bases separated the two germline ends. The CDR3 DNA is TGTGCCAGCAGTTTAGGGGTCCCTTCTGAGCAGTTCTTC. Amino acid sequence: CASSLGVPSEQFF.

The chain's CDR3 is CASKTGTSGPNEQFF. In DNA, the CDR3 is TGTGCCAGCAAAACCGGGACTAGCGGACCAAATGAGCAGTTCTTC. This chain links TRBV28 with TRBJ2-1, with 11 nucleotides matching TRBD2. From germline, CDR1 is MDHEN and CDR2 SYDVKM. V gave up 7 bases and J gave up 7 bases; unmatched junction bases: 9. CDR3 length: 15 residues.

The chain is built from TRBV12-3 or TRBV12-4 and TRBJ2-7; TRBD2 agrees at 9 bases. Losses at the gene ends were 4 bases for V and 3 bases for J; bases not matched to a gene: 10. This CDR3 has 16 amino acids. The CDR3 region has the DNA TGTGCCAGCAGTTCCCGTTCGTGGACTAGCGTCTACGAGCAGTACTTC. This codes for CASSSRSWTSVYEQYF.

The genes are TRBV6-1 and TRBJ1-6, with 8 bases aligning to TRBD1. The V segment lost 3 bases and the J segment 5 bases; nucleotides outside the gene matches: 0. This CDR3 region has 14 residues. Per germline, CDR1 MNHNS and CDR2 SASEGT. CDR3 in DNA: TGTGCCAGCAGTGAGACAGGGGATAATTCACCCCTCCACTTT. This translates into CASSETGDNSPLHF.

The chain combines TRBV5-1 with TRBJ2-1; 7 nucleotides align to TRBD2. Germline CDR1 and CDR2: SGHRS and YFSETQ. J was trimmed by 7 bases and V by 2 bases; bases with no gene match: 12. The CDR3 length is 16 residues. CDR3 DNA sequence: TGCGCCAGCAGCTTTAGGTTACCTAGCGGCCCTAATGAGCAGTTCTTC. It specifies CASSFRLPSGPNEQFF.

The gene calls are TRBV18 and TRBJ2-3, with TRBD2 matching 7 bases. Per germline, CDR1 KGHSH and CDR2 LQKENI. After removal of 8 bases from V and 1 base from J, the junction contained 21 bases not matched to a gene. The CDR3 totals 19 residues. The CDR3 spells CASDPPGRGSRSGTDTQYF. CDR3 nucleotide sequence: TGTGCCAGCGATCCACCGGGGCGCGGGAGTAGGAGCGGCACAGATACGCAGTATTTT.

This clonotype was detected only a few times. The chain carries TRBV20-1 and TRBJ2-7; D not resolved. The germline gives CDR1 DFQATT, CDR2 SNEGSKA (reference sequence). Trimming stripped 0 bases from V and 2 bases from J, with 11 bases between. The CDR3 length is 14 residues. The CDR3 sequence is CSARDMERTYEQYF. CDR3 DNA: TGCAGTGCTAGAGATATGGAGAGGACCTACGAGCAGTACTTC.

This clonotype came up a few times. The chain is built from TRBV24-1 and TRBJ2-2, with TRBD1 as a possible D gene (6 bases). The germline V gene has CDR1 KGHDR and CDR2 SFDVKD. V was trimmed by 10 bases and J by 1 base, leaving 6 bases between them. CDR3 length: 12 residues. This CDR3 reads CATTGNTGELFF. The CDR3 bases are TGTGCCACGACAGGGAACACCGGGGAGCTGTTTTTT.

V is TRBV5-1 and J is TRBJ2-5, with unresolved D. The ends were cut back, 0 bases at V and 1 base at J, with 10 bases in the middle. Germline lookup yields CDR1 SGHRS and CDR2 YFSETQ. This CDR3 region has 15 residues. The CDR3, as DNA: TGCGCCAGCAGCTTGGCCTGGCGGACCCAAGAGACCCAGTACTTC. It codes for CASSLAWRTQETQYF.

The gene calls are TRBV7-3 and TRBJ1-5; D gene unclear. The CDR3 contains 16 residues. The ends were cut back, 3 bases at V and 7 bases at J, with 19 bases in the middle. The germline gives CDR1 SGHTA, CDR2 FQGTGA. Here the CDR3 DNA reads TGTGCCAGCAGCTTGAGGATCGGGCCCTCTCACCAGCCCCAGCATTTT. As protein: CASSLRIGPSHQPQHF.

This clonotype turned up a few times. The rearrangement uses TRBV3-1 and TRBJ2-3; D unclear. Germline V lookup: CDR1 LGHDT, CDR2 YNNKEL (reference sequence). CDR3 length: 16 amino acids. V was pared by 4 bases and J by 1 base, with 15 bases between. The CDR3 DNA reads TGTGCCAGCAGCCCCCTCTGGCGGTCCGGCACAGATACGCAGTATTTT. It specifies CASSPLWRSGTDTQYF.

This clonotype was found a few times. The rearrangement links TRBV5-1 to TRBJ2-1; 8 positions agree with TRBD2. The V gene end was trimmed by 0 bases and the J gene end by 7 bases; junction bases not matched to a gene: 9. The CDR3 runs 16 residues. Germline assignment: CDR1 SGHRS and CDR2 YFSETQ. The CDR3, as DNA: TGCGCCAGCAGCTTGGTCCCGGGACTAGTGGGGAATGAGCAGTTCTTC. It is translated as CASSLVPGLVGNEQFF.

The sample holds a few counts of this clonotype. The CDR3 here is CASSLYLASETQYF. CDR3 sequence (DNA): TGTGCCAGCAGTTTATATCTAGCGTCAGAGACCCAGTACTTC. V is TRBV27 and J is TRBJ2-5, with D maybe TRBD2 (6 bases). The CDR3 covers 14 residues. Between the trimmed V and J ends, which lost 1 base and 4 bases, there was a span of 10 bases. Germline V CDR1 and CDR2: MNHEY, SMNVEV (reference sequence).

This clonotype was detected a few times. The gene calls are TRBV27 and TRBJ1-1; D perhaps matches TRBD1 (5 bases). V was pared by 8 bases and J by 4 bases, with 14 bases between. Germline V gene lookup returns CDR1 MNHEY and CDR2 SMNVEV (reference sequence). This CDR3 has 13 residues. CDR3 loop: CASSGFGGTEAFF. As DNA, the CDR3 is TGTGCCAGCTCAGGGTTCGGAGGCACTGAAGCTTTCTTT.

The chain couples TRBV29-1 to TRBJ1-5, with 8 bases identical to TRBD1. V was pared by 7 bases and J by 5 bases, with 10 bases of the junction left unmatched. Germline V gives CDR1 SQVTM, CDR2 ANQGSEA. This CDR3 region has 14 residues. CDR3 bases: TGCAGCGCCTTAGGACAGGGTGGCGATCAGCCCCAGCATTTT. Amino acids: CSALGQGGDQPQHF.

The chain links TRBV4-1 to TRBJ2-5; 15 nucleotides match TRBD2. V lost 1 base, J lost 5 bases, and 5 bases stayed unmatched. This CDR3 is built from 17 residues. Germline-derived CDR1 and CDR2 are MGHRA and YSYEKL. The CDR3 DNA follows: TGCGCCAGCAGCCAAGTGGGACTAGCGGGAGGATCGGAGACCCAGTACTTC. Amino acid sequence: CASSQVGLAGGSETQYF.

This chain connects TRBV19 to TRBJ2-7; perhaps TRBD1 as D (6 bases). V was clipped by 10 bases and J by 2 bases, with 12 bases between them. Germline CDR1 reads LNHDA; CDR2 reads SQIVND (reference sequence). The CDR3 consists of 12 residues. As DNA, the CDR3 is TGTGCCACTTCGACAGGAGCCTACGAGCAGTACTTC. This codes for CATSTGAYEQYF.

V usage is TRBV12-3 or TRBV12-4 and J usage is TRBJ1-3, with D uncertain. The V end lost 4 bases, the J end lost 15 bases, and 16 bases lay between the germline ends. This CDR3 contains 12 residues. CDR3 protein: CASSSKGPPPYF. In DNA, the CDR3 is TGTGCCAGCAGTTCCAAAGGGCCCCCCCCATATTTT.

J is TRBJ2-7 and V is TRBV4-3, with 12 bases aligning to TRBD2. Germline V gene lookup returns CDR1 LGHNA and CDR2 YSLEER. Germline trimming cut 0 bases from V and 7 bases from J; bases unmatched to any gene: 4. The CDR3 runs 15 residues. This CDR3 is CASSQDPGTSGEQYF. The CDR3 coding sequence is TGCGCCAGCAGCCAAGATCCCGGGACTAGCGGGGAGCAGTACTTC.

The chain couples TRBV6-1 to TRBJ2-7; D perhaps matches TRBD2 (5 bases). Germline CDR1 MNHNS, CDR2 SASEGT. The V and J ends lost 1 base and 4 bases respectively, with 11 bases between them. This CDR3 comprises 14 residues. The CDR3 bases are TGTGCCAGCAGTGAAGTAGGCACGGGATACGAGCAGTACTTC. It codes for CASSEVGTGYEQYF.

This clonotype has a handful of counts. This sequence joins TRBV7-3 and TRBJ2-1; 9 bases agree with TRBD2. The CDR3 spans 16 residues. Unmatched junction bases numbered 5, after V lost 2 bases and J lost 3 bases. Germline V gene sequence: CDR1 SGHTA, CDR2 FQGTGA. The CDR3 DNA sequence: TGTGCCAGCAGCTTACTGACTAGCGGTGGCTACAATGAGCAGTTCTTC. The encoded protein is CASSLLTSGGYNEQFF.

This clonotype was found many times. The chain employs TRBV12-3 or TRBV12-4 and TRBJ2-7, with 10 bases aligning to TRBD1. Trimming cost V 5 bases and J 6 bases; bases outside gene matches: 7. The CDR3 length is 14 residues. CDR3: CASSQTGGGGEQYF. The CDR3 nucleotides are TGTGCCAGCAGTCAGACAGGGGGCGGCGGCGAGCAGTACTTC.

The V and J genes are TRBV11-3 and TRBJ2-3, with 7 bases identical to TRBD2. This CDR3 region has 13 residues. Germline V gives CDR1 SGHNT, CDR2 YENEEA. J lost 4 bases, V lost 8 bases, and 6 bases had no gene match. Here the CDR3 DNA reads TGTGCCAGCGCCGGGGGGTGGTCAGATACGCAGTATTTT. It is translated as CASAGGWSDTQYF.

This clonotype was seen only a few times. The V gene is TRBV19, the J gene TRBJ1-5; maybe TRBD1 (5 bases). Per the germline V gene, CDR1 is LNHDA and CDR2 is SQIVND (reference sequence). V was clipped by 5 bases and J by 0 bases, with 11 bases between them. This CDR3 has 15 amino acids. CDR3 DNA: TGTGCCAGTAGTGTGACAGATTATAGCAATCAGCCCCAGCATTTT. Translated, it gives CASSVTDYSNQPQHF.

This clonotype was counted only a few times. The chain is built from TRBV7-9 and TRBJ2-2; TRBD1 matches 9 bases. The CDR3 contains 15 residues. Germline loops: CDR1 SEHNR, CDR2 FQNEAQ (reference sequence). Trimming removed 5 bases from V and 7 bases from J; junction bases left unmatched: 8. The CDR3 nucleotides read TGTGCCAGCAGCCCCGGGACAGGGCAGGGCGGGGAGCTGTTTTTT. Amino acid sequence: CASSPGTGQGGELFF.